This entry features one T cell receptor beta chain sequence. Its antigen remains unidentified. Via MiXCR, TCRdb re-called the RT-PCR reads, giving one row per CDR3 protein. This sample has over 800,000 distinct CDR3 sequences, with 21% found just once. These data are taken from a study of response to subunit inactivated influenza vaccine. The V end was cut by 3 bases, the J end by 0 bases, with 12 bases between. CDR1 is LGHNA and CDR2 is YSLEER in the germline V gene. The CDR3 sequence is 16 residues long. Study outcomes and limitations: With each seasonal influenza vaccination, the authors suggested, few new T cells are recruited.

This sequence was found in a man in his forties or fifties who received an inactivated influenza vaccine. The rearrangement uses TRBV4-3 and TRBJ1-3, with D possibly being TRBD1 (5 bases). Specimen: PBMCs from blood, collected roughly 5 days after vaccination. The CDR3 nucleotides are TGCGCCAGCAGCCAGAACCCGACAGCCTCTGGAAACACCATATATTTT. It encodes CASSQNPTASGNTIYF.